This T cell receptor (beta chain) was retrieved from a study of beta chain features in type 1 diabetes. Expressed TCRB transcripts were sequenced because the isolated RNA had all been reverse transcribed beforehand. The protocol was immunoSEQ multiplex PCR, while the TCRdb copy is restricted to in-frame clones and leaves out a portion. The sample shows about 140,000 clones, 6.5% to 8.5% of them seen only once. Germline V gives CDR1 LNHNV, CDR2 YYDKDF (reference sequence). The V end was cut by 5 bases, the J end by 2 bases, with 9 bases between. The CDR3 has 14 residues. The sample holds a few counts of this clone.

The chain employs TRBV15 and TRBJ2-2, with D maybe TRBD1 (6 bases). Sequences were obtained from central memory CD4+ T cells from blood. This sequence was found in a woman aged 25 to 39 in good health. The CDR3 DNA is TGTGCCACCAGCCCACAGGGAAACACCGGGGAGCTGTTTTTT. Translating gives CATSPQGNTGELFF.